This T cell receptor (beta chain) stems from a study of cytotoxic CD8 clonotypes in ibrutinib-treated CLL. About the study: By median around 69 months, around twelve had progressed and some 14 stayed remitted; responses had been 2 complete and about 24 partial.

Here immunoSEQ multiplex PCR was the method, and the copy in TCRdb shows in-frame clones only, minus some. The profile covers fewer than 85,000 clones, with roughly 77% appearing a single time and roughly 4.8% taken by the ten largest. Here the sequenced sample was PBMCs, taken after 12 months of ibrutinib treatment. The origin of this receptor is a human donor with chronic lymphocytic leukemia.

CDR3 in DNA: TGTGCCAGTAGTATAGGTCTGGGACGGTCTACCGGGGAGCTGTTTTTT. It is translated as CASSIGLGRSTGELFF. The J gene is TRBJ2-2, the V gene TRBV19; D is tentatively TRBD1 or TRBD2 (5 bases each). V lost 1 base and J 5 bases, leaving 14 bases between the germline ends. The germline gives CDR1 LNHDA, CDR2 SQIVND (reference sequence). CDR3 length: 16 amino acids.